The 15 T cell receptor beta chains below come from one sample, sequenced in a study of T cells after yellow fever vaccination. TCRdb called the 5' RACE reads again in MiXCR, with one record for every CDR3 protein. The sample lists fewer than 450,000 distinct CDR3 sequences, around 10% occurring once. Sequencing used PBMCs, obtained on the day of the first yellow fever vaccination. These receptor sequences come from a young man who received the YFV17D yellow fever vaccine.

V usage is TRBV5-1 and J usage is TRBJ1-1; 7 bases map to TRBD1. CDR1 and CDR2 (germline): SGHRS, YFSETQ. Trimming took 5 bases from V and 5 from J; bases not matched to a gene: 12. The CDR3 has 15 amino acids. As DNA, the CDR3 is TGCGCCAGCAGTTTCGACAGGGCGGAAACGACTGAAGCTTTCTTT. As protein: CASSFDRAETTEAFF. The full variable domain, its missing parts supplied by reference TRBV5-1 and TRBJ1-1, is KAGVTQTPRYLIKTRGQQVTLSCSPISGHRSVSWYQQTPGQGLQFLFEYFSETQRNKGNFPGRFSGRQFSNSRSEMNVSTLELGDSALYLCASSFDRAETTEAFFGQGTRLTVV.

This clonotype was seen only a few times. This chain uses TRBV20-1 with TRBJ2-1; 7 bases match TRBD2. Germline V gene data show CDR1 as DFQATT and CDR2 as SNEGSKA (reference sequence). The junction had 7 bases not matched to a gene; V was cut back by 3 bases and J by 5 bases. This CDR3 is built from 14 residues. Here the CDR3 DNA reads TGCAGTGCTAGGATTTCAGCGGGGAACAATGAGCAGTTCTTC. It encodes CSARISAGNNEQFF.

This clonotype was detected a few times. The gene calls are TRBV20-1 and TRBJ1-4, with 8 bases aligning to TRBD1. The germline CDR1 and CDR2 sequences are DFQATT and SNEGSKA (reference sequence). V gave up 5 bases and J gave up 11 bases; unmatched junction bases: 10. The CDR3 contains 13 residues. This CDR3 is CSAASGQGGKLFF. CDR3 coding DNA: TGCAGTGCTGCCTCTGGACAGGGTGGTAAACTGTTTTTT.

This clonotype has a handful of counts. The rearrangement links TRBV6-5 to TRBJ1-5, with 7 bases matching TRBD1. Germline V CDR1 and CDR2: MNHEY, SVGAGI. The V gene end was trimmed by 2 bases and the J gene end by 5 bases; junction bases not matched to a gene: 9. The CDR3 totals 16 residues. CDR3 nucleotides: TGTGCCAGCAGTTACACATCCGACAGGGCCGATCAGCCCCAGCATTTT. The encoded protein is CASSYTSDRADQPQHF.

This clonotype has only a few counts. CDR3: CASSDERTDTQYF. The CDR3 bases are TGTGCCAGCAGTGATGAGCGCACAGATACGCAGTATTTT. The chain uses TRBV2 and TRBJ2-3; no firm D call. The CDR3 loop spans 13 amino acids. The germline V and J ends were trimmed by 3 bases and 1 base, with 5 bases remaining between them. From germline, CDR1 is SNHLY and CDR2 FYNNEI.

This clonotype showed up many times. V is TRBV7-2 and J is TRBJ2-3, with 9 bases fitting TRBD2. J gave up 1 base and V 5 bases, and 4 bases lay outside the gene matches. Germline loops: CDR1 SGHTA, CDR2 FQGNSA. The CDR3 spans 15 residues. The CDR3 protein is CASSRRTSGTDTQYF. CDR3 in DNA: TGTGCCAGCAGCCGACGGACTAGCGGCACAGATACGCAGTATTTT.

This clonotype has a handful of counts. V and J are TRBV6-2 or TRBV6-3 and TRBJ1-5, with a weak D call TRBD1 (6 bases). V shed 4 bases and J shed 4 bases, with 14 bases lying between them. The length of the CDR3 is 15 residues. Germline CDR1 reads MNHEY; CDR2 reads SVGEGT. The DNA for the CDR3 is TGTGCCAGCAGTTTCACGGACAGTCTGAATCAGCCCCAGCATTTT. Translating gives CASSFTDSLNQPQHF.

This clonotype was seen a handful of times. This chain connects TRBV5-1 to TRBJ2-5, with D possibly TRBD1 on 6 matching bases. Deletions cut 8 bases from V and 2 bases from J, with 10 bases between. Germline V lookup: CDR1 SGHRS, CDR2 YFSETQ. This CDR3 has 12 amino acids. CDR3: CASRTAQETQYF. Written as DNA, the CDR3 is TGCGCCAGTCGGACAGCACAAGAGACCCAGTACTTC.

This clonotype was observed a handful of times. This rearrangement joins TRBV6-2 or TRBV6-3 to TRBJ1-5, with 7 nucleotides matching TRBD1. The V gene's germline CDR1 is MNHEY and CDR2 SVGEGT. V lost 7 bases and J lost 4; bases outside the gene matches: 7. CDR3 length: 14 residues. CDR3 residues: CASTQGGGNQPQHF. Written as DNA, the CDR3 is TGTGCCAGCACCCAGGGGGGAGGGAATCAGCCCCAGCATTTT.

This rearrangement joins TRBV7-3 to TRBJ1-1, with D tentatively TRBD1 (6 bases). Trimming cost V 5 bases and J 2 bases, with 12 bases left between them. Germline CDR1 reads SGHTA; CDR2 reads FQGTGA. The CDR3 runs to 14 residues. The CDR3 here is CASSPTGDNTEAFF. The CDR3 coding sequence is TGTGCCAGCAGCCCGACAGGCGATAACACTGAAGCTTTCTTT.

In its sample, this clonotype was seen a few times. The chain recombines TRBV4-1 with TRBJ2-1; 9 bases are shared with TRBD2. Germline CDR1 and CDR2: MGHRA and YSYEKL. After removal of 0 bases from V and 4 bases from J, the junction contained 7 bases not matched to a gene. CDR3 length: 17 residues. The CDR3 DNA is TGCGCCAGCAGCCAAGATCGAGGACTAGCGAGTTACAATGAGCAGTTCTTC. Translated: CASSQDRGLASYNEQFF.

V and J are TRBV6-1 and TRBJ2-1; D is perhaps TRBD1 or TRBD2 (6 bases each). In germline, CDR1 is MNHNS, CDR2 SASEGT. The CDR3 contains 13 residues. Trimming cost V 6 bases and J 7 bases, with 13 bases left between them. The CDR3 nucleotides read TGTGCCAGCAGGAACGGGGGCATTAATGAGCAGTTCTTC. Its protein product is CASRNGGINEQFF.

This clonotype was observed at least ten times. The rearrangement uses TRBV12-3 or TRBV12-4 and TRBJ1-5, with a tentative D call TRBD1 (6 bases). V lost 6 bases, J lost 4 bases, and 10 bases lay in between. This CDR3 has 13 amino acids. The CDR3 sequence is CASSRRGNQPQHF. The CDR3, as DNA: TGTGCCAGCAGCCGAAGGGGGAATCAGCCCCAGCATTTT.

The chain links TRBV7-2 to TRBJ1-1, with D possibly being TRBD1 (6 bases). V shed 1 base and J shed 8 bases, with 14 bases lying between them. Germline-derived CDR1 and CDR2 are SGHTA and FQGNSA. This CDR3 region has 14 residues. In DNA form, the CDR3 reads TGTGCCAGCAGCTTAGTTATGGGGGCTGAGGAAGCTTTCTTT. This sequence encodes CASSLVMGAEEAFF.

This clonotype was seen a handful of times. The chain couples TRBV5-1 to TRBJ2-1; no definite D call. Trimming stripped 6 bases from V and 8 bases from J, with 18 bases between. The germline gives CDR1 SGHRS, CDR2 YFSETQ. The CDR3 extends over 14 amino acids. The CDR3, as DNA: TGCGCCAGCAACGCTTTTTGGGCTAGTGATGAGCAGTTCTTC. This encodes CASNAFWASDEQFF.